The 23 T cell receptor beta chains below come from one sample, sequenced in a study of immune cell composition in non-small cell lung cancer. TCRdb's copy holds only in-frame clones and misses some; the assay was immunoSEQ multiplex PCR. The sample records 4,700 or so clones, roughly 72% being singletons. Normal lung was sampled as far from the tumour as possible, at least 3 cm. The sample comprised non-adjacent lung tissue. The receptors originated from a human donor with non-small cell lung cancer.

This clone has more than one count but fewer than ten. The chain employs TRBV5-4 and TRBJ1-2; 9 bases match TRBD1. Trimming took 4 bases from V and 7 from J; bases not matched to a gene: 14. This CDR3 comprises 16 residues. CDR1 is SGHNT and CDR2 is YYREEE in the germline V gene (reference sequence). The CDR3: CASSVFSGQGLGGYTF. DNA of the CDR3: TGTGCCAGCAGCGTATTTTCGGGACAGGGCCTTGGTGGCTACACCTTC.

The V and J genes are TRBV12-5 and TRBJ1-4; 7 nucleotides line up with TRBD1. V gave up 3 bases and J gave up 5 bases; unmatched junction bases: 3. Germline loops: CDR1 LGHNT, CDR2 FRNRAP. There are 14 residues in the CDR3. In DNA, the CDR3 is TGTGCTAGTGGTTTAGGGACAGCGAATGAAAAACTGTTTTTT. This codes for CASGLGTANEKLFF. Full variable domain (outside the CDR3, taken from reference TRBV12-5 and TRBJ1-4): DARVTQTPRHKVTEMGQEVTMRCQPILGHNTVFWYRQTMMQGLELLAYFRNRAPLDDSGMPKDRFSAEMPDATLATLKIQPSEPRDSAVYFCASGLGTANEKLFFGSGTQLSVL.

The rearrangement links TRBV29-1 to TRBJ2-7, with a tentative D call TRBD1 (6 bases). The germline CDR1 and CDR2 sequences are SQVTM and ANQGSEA. The CDR3 sequence is 13 residues long. CDR3 DNA sequence: TGCACGCCTGTGGGGGCCGGATACTACGAGCAGTACTTC. Its protein is CTPVGAGYYEQYF.

The chain employs TRBV6-1 and TRBJ2-5, with 8 bases lining up with TRBD2. The J segment lost 4 bases and the V segment lost 7 bases, leaving 2 bases of the junction unmatched. The CDR3 is made up of 12 amino acids. Germline V gene lookup returns CDR1 MNHNS and CDR2 SASEGT. CDR3 residues: CASKAGGETQYF. CDR3 nucleotides: TGTGCCAGCAAGGCGGGAGGAGAGACCCAGTACTTC.

The V and J genes are TRBV7-9 and TRBJ2-3; 8 bases agree with TRBD1. V was pared by 5 bases and J by 4 bases, with 5 bases of the junction left unmatched. Per germline, CDR1 SEHNR and CDR2 FQNEAQ (reference sequence). The CDR3 spans 14 residues. CDR3 loop: CASSDRGGADTQYF. The CDR3 DNA sequence: TGTGCCAGCAGCGACAGGGGTGGCGCAGATACGCAGTATTTT. Filled out from reference TRBV7-9 and TRBJ2-3, the complete variable domain reads DTGVSQNPRHKITKRGQNVTFRCDPISEHNRLYWYRQTLGQGPEFLTYFQNEAQLEKSRLLSDRFSAERPKGSFSTLEIQRTEQGDSAMYLCASSDRGGADTQYFGPGTRLTVL.

The rearrangement joins TRBV18 to TRBJ2-1; 7 nucleotides line up with TRBD2. CDR3 length equals 15 residues. CDR1 and CDR2 from the germline V gene are KGHSH and LQKENI. The V segment lost 6 bases and the J segment 3 bases; nucleotides outside the gene matches: 8. CDR3 nucleotide sequence: TGTGCCAGCTCCTTTTCCAGCGGGGACTACAATGAGCAGTTCTTC. It codes for CASSFSSGDYNEQFF.

This clone has just one count. The CDR3 loop is CASSSPSRRGRAFF. The CDR3 bases are TGTGCCAGCAGCTCTCCTTCCCGTCGAGGGCGGGCTTTCTTT. V gene TRBV11-1 combines with J gene TRBJ1-1; D is unresolved. This CDR3 spans 14 amino acids. Trimming stripped 4 bases from V and 11 bases from J, with 20 bases between. Germline loops: CDR1 SGHAT, CDR2 FQDESV (reference sequence).

In the case of this clone: In the same sample, other DNA sequences code for this CDR3. The gene calls are TRBV28 and TRBJ2-3; D might be TRBD1 (5 bases). The V end was cut by 3 bases, the J end by 0 bases, with 7 bases between. The CDR3 consists of 14 residues. Germline V lookup: CDR1 MDHEN, CDR2 SYDVKM. CDR3 sequence (DNA): TGTGCCAGCAGTTTCCAGGGTAGCACAGATACGCAGTATTTT. Translation: CASSFQGSTDTQYF.

The chain couples TRBV6-6 to TRBJ2-5, with 8 positions matching TRBD1. CDR3 length: 15 amino acids. Unmatched junction bases numbered 5, after V lost 0 bases and J lost 5 bases. Germline CDR1 MNHNY, CDR2 SVGAGI (reference sequence). CDR3 nucleotides: TGTGCCAGCAGTTACTCGGCAGGGGGCGAGGAGACCCAGTACTTC. Translated: CASSYSAGGEETQYF.

This clone came up once. The chain recombines TRBV9 with TRBJ2-3; D may be TRBD2 (5 bases). CDR3 length equals 15 residues. Trimming shortened V by 3 bases and J by 0 bases, and 11 bases separated the two germline ends. The V gene's germline CDR1 is SGDLS and CDR2 YYNGEE. The CDR3 DNA reads TGTGCCAGCAGCGAGGGTAGCGTTAGCACAGATACGCAGTATTTT. Translated: CASSEGSVSTDTQYF.

The chain has TRBV5-1 and TRBJ2-7, with TRBD2 matching over 8 bases. The J segment lost 6 bases and the V segment lost 0 bases, leaving 8 bases of the junction unmatched. CDR1 SGHRS and CDR2 YFSETQ come from the germline V gene. CDR3 length equals 15 residues. CDR3 in amino acids: CASSLEPGSGIEQYF. The DNA for the CDR3 is TGCGCCAGCAGCTTGGAGCCGGGTAGCGGGATCGAGCAGTACTTC.

The V gene is TRBV7-9, the J gene TRBJ2-7, with a possible D match to TRBD2 (5 bases). CDR1 and CDR2 from the germline V gene are SEHNR and FQNEAQ (reference sequence). The CDR3 is 14 residues long. V was cut by 4 bases and J by 3 bases, with 13 bases left in between. This CDR3 is CASSSFRTVYEQYF. DNA of the CDR3: TGTGCCAGCAGCTCTTTCCGGACTGTCTACGAGCAGTACTTC. The full variable domain, its missing parts supplied by reference TRBV7-9 and TRBJ2-7, is DTGVSQNPRHKITKRGQNVTFRCDPISEHNRLYWYRQTLGQGPEFLTYFQNEAQLEKSRLLSDRFSAERPKGSFSTLEIQRTEQGDSAMYLCASSSFRTVYEQYFGPGTRLTVT.

Relative to its sample, this clone is medium-sized. The J gene is TRBJ1-2, the V gene TRBV11-2; 8 positions agree with TRBD1. Germline-derived CDR1 and CDR2 are SGHAT and FQNNGV. The CDR3 length is 15 residues. Unmatched junction bases numbered 7, after V lost 4 bases and J lost 3 bases. DNA of the CDR3: TGTGCCAGCAGCTACTCCCAGGGGGCCTACTATGGCTACACCTTC. It yields the protein CASSYSQGAYYGYTF.

The chain links TRBV5-5 to TRBJ2-5, with 11 bases identical to TRBD2. The CDR3 sequence is 19 residues long. Trimming took 7 bases from V and 0 from J; bases not matched to a gene: 17. CDR1 is SGHKS and CDR2 is YYEKEE in the germline V gene (reference sequence). The CDR3, as DNA: TGTGCCAGCTGCGAATTGGGGACTAGCGGATCTGAGTACCAAGAGACCCAGTACTTC. Translation: CASCELGTSGSEYQETQYF.

The rearrangement links TRBV28 to TRBJ2-5, with TRBD1 as a possible D gene (6 bases). This CDR3 is 15 amino acids long. Germline-derived CDR1 and CDR2 are MDHEN and SYDVKM. V was shortened by 4 bases and J by 5 bases, with 17 bases between the two germline ends. CDR3 DNA: TGTGCCAGCAGTTACTCCCCCGGGACAAGGGAGACCCAGTACTTC. Its protein is CASSYSPGTRETQYF.

The genes are TRBV4-1 and TRBJ1-5; maybe TRBD1 (5 bases). The CDR3 runs to 18 residues. The V gene's germline CDR1 is MGHRA and CDR2 YSYEKL. Between the trimmed V and J ends, which lost 0 bases and 6 bases, there was a span of 21 bases. The CDR3 DNA is TGCGCCAGCAGCCAAGACTACCCTTCTATCGGGGGTTTTCAGCCCCAGCATTTT. Protein product: CASSQDYPSIGGFQPQHF.

The chain links TRBV19 to TRBJ1-1; the match to TRBD1 covers 9 bases. The CDR3 contains 16 residues. J was trimmed by 5 bases and V by 6 bases; bases with no gene match: 13. CDR1 and CDR2 from the germline V gene are LNHDA and SQIVND (reference sequence). In nucleotides, the CDR3 is TGTGCCAGTAGACCTTCTCCGGGACAGGGTAGGACTGAAGCTTTCTTT. This translates into CASRPSPGQGRTEAFF.

The CDR3 coding sequence is TGCGCCAGCAGGCCCGGGACAGGGGGTCAAACTGAAGCTTTCTTT. It encodes CASRPGTGGQTEAFF. The V and J genes are TRBV5-1 and TRBJ1-1; 11 nucleotides align to TRBD1. CDR1 SGHRS and CDR2 YFSETQ come from the germline V gene. The CDR3 covers 15 residues. With 5 bases clipped from V and 5 bases from J, the junction kept 8 bases outside the gene matches.

The chain links TRBV6-5 to TRBJ1-6; D may be TRBD1 (5 bases). V lost 6 bases and J lost 5, with 8 bases in between. The CDR3 covers 13 residues. Germline CDR1 MNHEY, CDR2 SVGAGI. CDR3 amino acids: CASRQVNNSPLHF. The CDR3 nucleotides read TGTGCCAGCAGACAGGTTAATAATTCACCCCTCCACTTT.

The V and J genes are TRBV6-6 and TRBJ2-1, with unresolved D. V was clipped by 6 bases and J by 7 bases, with 19 bases between them. This CDR3 contains 15 residues. Germline V lookup: CDR1 MNHNY, CDR2 SVGAGI (reference sequence). The CDR3 DNA reads as TGTGCCAGCAGCCAAACCGGGTTCCTTGGGAATGAGCAGTTCTTC. It specifies CASSQTGFLGNEQFF.

This chain connects TRBV5-1 to TRBJ1-3; 9 nucleotides line up with TRBD1. This CDR3 region has 15 residues. Per germline, CDR1 SGHRS and CDR2 YFSETQ. The J segment lost 2 bases and the V segment lost 7 bases, leaving 7 bases of the junction unmatched. CDR3 sequence (DNA): TGCGCCAGCGCCCCGGGACAGGGAACTGGAAACACCATATATTTT. Translation gives CASAPGQGTGNTIYF.

J is TRBJ1-5 and V is TRBV5-1, with D possibly being TRBD1 (6 bases). The length of the CDR3 is 16 residues. V was shortened by 2 bases and J by 3 bases, with 15 bases between the two germline ends. The germline V gene has CDR1 SGHRS and CDR2 YFSETQ. The CDR3 region is CASSLGSGQFNQPQHF. The CDR3 DNA reads as TGCGCCAGCAGCTTAGGGTCAGGACAGTTCAATCAGCCCCAGCATTTT.

Concerning this clone itself: Other DNA sequences in this specimen translate into the identical CDR3. This sequence joins TRBV5-1 and TRBJ2-2; D perhaps matches TRBD1 (5 bases). V lost 5 bases to trimming and J lost 6 bases, with 23 bases between them. CDR3 size: 17 residues. Germline V CDR1 and CDR2: SGHRS, YFSETQ. CDR3 region: CASRWITGRRASGELFF. The CDR3 DNA follows: TGCGCCAGCAGGTGGATTACAGGCCGCCGAGCGTCCGGGGAGCTGTTTTTT.